The 10 T cell receptor beta chains below come from one sample, sequenced in a study of blood T cell repertoires in COVID-19. Here immunoSEQ multiplex PCR was the method, and the copy in TCRdb shows in-frame clones only, minus some. The data hold roughly 68,000 clones, with 70% to 90% observed a single time. Sequenced sample: peripheral blood. These receptors were collected from an elderly woman with active COVID-19.

J is TRBJ2-4 and V is TRBV27; 7 nucleotides line up with TRBD1. The CDR3 consists of 20 residues. Per germline, CDR1 MNHEY and CDR2 SMNVEV (reference sequence). V shed 1 base, J shed 1 base, and the junction held 16 bases outside the gene matches. The CDR3 sequence: CASSLYPPGTDPEAKNIQYF. CDR3 coding DNA: TGTGCCAGCAGTTTATACCCCCCGGGGACAGACCCGGAGGCCAAAAACATTCAGTACTTC.

This chain uses TRBV19 with TRBJ2-7, with 9 bases fitting TRBD2. The trim removed 4 bases at V and 6 bases at J, leaving 4 bases unmatched. Germline loops: CDR1 LNHDA, CDR2 SQIVND (reference sequence). This CDR3 spans 13 amino acids. The CDR3 reads CASSNGLAFEQYF. The CDR3 nucleotides are TGTGCCAGTAGTAATGGACTAGCGTTCGAGCAGTACTTC.

The V and J genes are TRBV30 and TRBJ2-5; 12 bases fit TRBD2. V lost 5 bases and J lost 4; bases outside the gene matches: 5. Germline V gene data show CDR1 as GTSNPN and CDR2 as SVGIG (reference sequence). CDR3 size: 14 residues. CDR3 nucleotide sequence: TGTGCCTGGGGCTCGGGACTAGCGGGAGAGACCCAGTACTTC. This sequence encodes CAWGSGLAGETQYF.

The V gene is TRBV3-1 (or the pseudogene TRBV3-2), the J gene TRBJ2-7; 7 nucleotides match TRBD2. Germline CDR1 LGHDT, CDR2 YNNKEL (reference sequence). The CDR3 has 15 residues. V was pared by 1 base and J by 3 bases, with 6 bases of the junction left unmatched. The CDR3 DNA sequence: TGTGCCAGCAGCCAAGGCCTAGCGGAGGGCTACGAGCAGTACTTC. This gives the protein CASSQGLAEGYEQYF.

This sequence joins TRBV5-1 and TRBJ2-5; 8 bases are shared with TRBD1. CDR3 size: 14 residues. Germline CDR1 reads SGHRS; CDR2 reads YFSETQ. Trimming took 4 bases from V and 6 from J; bases not matched to a gene: 8. The CDR3 DNA is TGCGCCAGCAGCATACCGGGACAGGCGAAGACCCAGTACTTC. This codes for CASSIPGQAKTQYF.

This clone was recorded a few times. This chain connects TRBV9 to TRBJ2-7; a possible D gene is TRBD1 (5 bases). V gave up 0 bases and J gave up 1 base, with 14 bases separating them. Per the germline V gene, CDR1 is SGDLS and CDR2 is YYNGEE. CDR3 length: 16 residues. The CDR3 loop is CASSVGITAGSYEQYF. CDR3 DNA: TGTGCCAGCAGCGTAGGCATTACGGCAGGGTCCTACGAGCAGTACTTC.

This chain links TRBV20-1 with TRBJ2-5; TRBD2 might be the D (5 bases). The CDR3 is 11 amino acids. With 6 bases removed from V and 7 bases from J, the gap between germline ends came to 12 bases. The germline V gene has CDR1 DFQATT and CDR2 SNEGSKA (reference sequence). CDR3 protein: CSARTVGTQYF. CDR3 in DNA: TGCAGTGCCAGGACTGTGGGGACCCAGTACTTC.

The chain combines TRBV5-4 with TRBJ1-3; 7 bases agree with TRBD1. The V and J ends lost 2 bases and 1 base, in that order; junction bases with no gene match: 0. Germline V gene lookup returns CDR1 SGHNT and CDR2 YYREEE (reference sequence). This CDR3 comprises 14 residues. For the CDR3, the DNA is TGTGCCAGCAGCTTACAGGGGTCTGGAAACACCATATATTTT. This translates into CASSLQGSGNTIYF.

The genes are TRBV7-2 and TRBJ2-7; 9 bases are shared with TRBD1. The length of the CDR3 is 15 residues. The ends lost 1 base at V and 3 bases at J; junction bases unmatched: 4. Germline V gene lookup returns CDR1 SGHTA and CDR2 FQGNSA. CDR3 residues: CASSLGGQGFYEQYF. The DNA of the CDR3 is TGTGCCAGCAGCTTAGGTGGACAGGGGTTCTACGAGCAGTACTTC.

The rearrangement links TRBV11-2 to TRBJ1-3; a possible D gene is TRBD1 (5 bases). The germline CDR1 and CDR2 sequences are SGHAT and FQNNGV. Between the trimmed V and J ends, which lost 3 bases and 9 bases, there was a span of 15 bases. The CDR3 has 14 amino acids. The CDR3 region is CASSLGTGSGTIYF. CDR3 bases: TGTGCCAGCAGCTTGGGGACTGGATCGGGCACCATATATTTT.